Listed here are 8 T cell receptor beta chains from one sample, sequenced in a study of blood T cell repertoires in COVID-19. TCRdb's copy holds only in-frame clones and misses some; the assay was immunoSEQ multiplex PCR. The table includes 120,000 to 150,000 clones, around nine tenths detected once. The source material was peripheral blood. These receptors came from a middle-aged man with active or convalescent COVID-19.

The chain couples TRBV5-1 to TRBJ2-1, with D possibly matching TRBD2 (6 bases). The CDR3 length is 15 residues. CDR1 and CDR2 (germline): SGHRS, YFSETQ. Trimming stripped 3 bases from V and 4 bases from J, with 14 bases between. DNA for the CDR3: TGCGCCAGCAGCTCGCGCAGTGGACTATACAATGAGCAGTTCTTC. It encodes CASSSRSGLYNEQFF.

The chain is built from TRBV6-2 or TRBV6-3 and TRBJ1-5, with D possibly TRBD1 on 5 matching bases. CDR1 and CDR2 from the germline V gene are MNHEY and SVGEGT. This CDR3 has 14 amino acids. V lost 5 bases, J lost 7 bases, and 15 bases lay in between. The CDR3, as DNA: TGTGCCAGCAGTGACTATAGACAGAGCCAGCCCCAGCATTTT. Amino acid sequence: CASSDYRQSQPQHF.

J is TRBJ2-3 and V is TRBV28, with a tentative D call TRBD2 (6 bases). The CDR3 extends over 16 amino acids. Germline-derived CDR1 and CDR2 are MDHEN and SYDVKM. Trimming cost V 4 bases and J 1 base, with 15 bases left between them. The DNA of the CDR3 is TGTGCCAGCAGTTGGACCCCGGGACTTGGCACAGATACGCAGTATTTT. Protein sequence: CASSWTPGLGTDTQYF.

The chain has TRBV5-1 and TRBJ2-7; 9 bases fit TRBD1. Germline V gives CDR1 SGHRS, CDR2 YFSETQ. The CDR3 contains 15 residues. V trimming: 4 bases; J trimming: 5 bases; junction bases outside the gene matches: 10. CDR3 amino acids: CASSESGTGSDEQYF. The CDR3 nucleotides are TGCGCCAGCAGCGAATCCGGGACAGGGTCCGACGAGCAGTACTTC.

The J gene is TRBJ2-3, the V gene TRBV5-1; 12 bases align to TRBD2. V shed 4 bases and J 2 bases; nucleotides not matched to a gene: 5. The CDR3 has 16 amino acids. Germline assignment: CDR1 SGHRS and CDR2 YFSETQ. CDR3 nucleotide sequence: TGCGCCAGCAGCGCTGGGACTAGCGGGCCCACAGATACGCAGTATTTT. Its translation: CASSAGTSGPTDTQYF.

This rearrangement joins TRBV2 to TRBJ1-3; maybe TRBD1 (5 bases). CDR3 length: 15 amino acids. V was trimmed by 6 bases and J by 0 bases, leaving 12 bases between them. CDR1 SNHLY and CDR2 FYNNEI come from the germline V gene. The CDR3: CASRGDLNSGNTIYF. CDR3 sequence (DNA): TGTGCCAGCAGGGGGGACTTAAACTCTGGAAACACCATATATTTT.

The V call is TRBV6-6, the J call TRBJ1-2; D is unclear. The V gene lost 5 bases and the J gene lost 1 base, with 20 bases spanning the gap. The CDR3 covers 17 residues. CDR1 and CDR2 (germline): MNHNY, SVGAGI (reference sequence). Here the CDR3 reads CASSPGSPSFLNYGYTF. The CDR3 region has the DNA TGTGCCAGCAGTCCCGGGAGCCCGTCTTTTCTTAACTATGGCTACACCTTC.

V is TRBV27 and J is TRBJ2-3; no firm D call. In germline, CDR1 is MNHEY, CDR2 SMNVEV (reference sequence). The CDR3 spans 14 residues. V was pared by 5 bases and J by 10 bases, with 19 bases between. The CDR3 coding sequence is TGTGCCAGCAGTCCCTTGTCCTTAGAGTCTGCGCAGTATTTT. Translation gives CASSPLSLESAQYF.